A selection of T cell receptor beta chains follows, all from one sample in a study of T cell repertoires in cytomegalovirus infection. A single record per CDR3 protein comes from TCRdb applying MiXCR to the reads. The repertoire includes 160,000 or so distinct CDR3 sequences, about 20% of them detected once, and 25% sits in the top ten. Their target antigens are unknown. The material was CD8+ T cells from cultured PBMCs, obtained from culture after CMV antigen stimulation. The receptors come from a human donor in good health (CMV status not recorded). Some clones in this sample may be carry-over from other donors' samples. Both conserved end residues are part of each CDR3. Each record gives: V gene, CDR3 protein.

v_gene: TRBV20-1
CDR3aa: CSARTGGSRQPQHF

v_gene: TRBV4-1
CDR3aa: CASSPVRGYEQYF

v_gene: TRBV28
CDR3aa: CASRAVRDLYEQYF

v_gene: TRBV7-6
CDR3aa: CASSMRLAGNNEQFF

v_gene: TRBV7-9
CDR3aa: CASSSRDGLVQQYF

v_gene: TRBV7-2
CDR3aa: CASSLESLAGGLTGTGELFF

v_gene: TRBV7-8
CDR3aa: CASSLRSGSSTDTQYF

v_gene: TRBV7-9
CDR3aa: CVEAGRSYNEQFF

v_gene: TRBV7-2
CDR3aa: CASSLVVGQGRAKNIQYF

v_gene: TRBV7-8
CDR3aa: CASSSDGLADTQYF